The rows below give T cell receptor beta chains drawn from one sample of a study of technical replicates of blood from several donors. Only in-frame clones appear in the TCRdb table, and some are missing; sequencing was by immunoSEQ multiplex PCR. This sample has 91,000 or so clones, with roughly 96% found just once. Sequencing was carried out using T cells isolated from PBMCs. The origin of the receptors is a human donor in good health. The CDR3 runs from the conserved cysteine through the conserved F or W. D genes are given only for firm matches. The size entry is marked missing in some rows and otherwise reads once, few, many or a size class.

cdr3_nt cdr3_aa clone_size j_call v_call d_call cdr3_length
TGCGCCAGCTCCAGGGACATGAACACTGAAGCTTTCTTT CASSRDMNTEAFF few TRBJ1-1 TRBV5-1 - 13
TGTGCCAGCAGTCGGCAGGGAACAGATACGCAGTATTTT CASSRQGTDTQYF - TRBJ2-3 TRBV2 - 13
TGTGCCAGCAGTGAAGCGAGGGAATCGGGACTAGCGGATCCAGCCGGGTTCTTC CASSEARESGLADPAGFF - TRBJ2-1 TRBV2 TRBD2 18
TGTGCCAGCAGTCGTAAACAGGGGCAAGGTACTGAAGCTTTCTTT CASSRKQGQGTEAFF - TRBJ1-1 TRBV6-5 TRBD1 15
TGCGCCAGCAGGGGGGGGAACACTGAAGCTTTCTTT CASRGGNTEAFF - TRBJ1-1 TRBV5-1 - 12
TGTGCCAGCAGCGGGGACAGGGGCGCTGAAGCTTTCTTT CASSGDRGAEAFF - TRBJ1-1 TRBV2 TRBD1 13
TGTGCCAGTCACAGGGGGCTCCGGACCCTCGACAATGAGCAGTTCTTC CASHRGLRTLDNEQFF - TRBJ2-1 TRBV28 TRBD1 16
TGTGCCAGCAGCTTAGGGGCGGGGGGGAAGAGCTACGAGCAGTACTTC CASSLGAGGKSYEQYF - TRBJ2-7 TRBV7-8 TRBD2 16
TGTGCCAGCAGTCGTCTGACGGGGAACTATGGCTACACCTTC CASSRLTGNYGYTF - TRBJ1-2 TRBV2 - 14
TGTGCCAGCAGCCTTACAGGAATCGTCGGCACCGGGGAGCTGTTTTTT CASSLTGIVGTGELFF - TRBJ2-2 TRBV5-5 - 16
TGTGCCAGCACCCCATTGACAGAAGGTACCGGGGAGCTGTTTTTT CASTPLTEGTGELFF - TRBJ2-2 TRBV5-6 - 15
TGTGCCAGCAGTCACGGACAGGGCATACAAGAGACCCAGTACTTC CASSHGQGIQETQYF - TRBJ2-5 TRBV28 TRBD1 15
TGTGCTAGTGGTTTGGACAGGGGCACTGAAGCTTTCTTT CASGLDRGTEAFF - TRBJ1-1 TRBV12-5 TRBD1 13
TGTGCCAGTAGTATTTGGACAGGGGCGCGTGAAGCTTTCTTT CASSIWTGAREAFF - TRBJ1-1 TRBV19 TRBD1 14
TGTGCCAGCAGCCAAGAGGACAGGGTTGACGAGCAGTACTTC CASSQEDRVDEQYF - TRBJ2-7 TRBV4-2 TRBD1 14
TGTGCCAGTAGTTCCTCAGGGCGCCAAGACAATGAGCAGTTCTTC CASSSSGRQDNEQFF - TRBJ2-1 TRBV19 - 15
TGCGCCAGCAGCCAAGACACAGGGAATGAAAAACTGTTTTTT CASSQDTGNEKLFF - TRBJ1-4 TRBV4-1 - 14
TGTGCCAGCAGCCGCGGGAGTAGAATGAACACCGGGGAGCTGTTTTTT CASSRGSRMNTGELFF - TRBJ2-2 TRBV7-2 TRBD2 16
TGCGCCAGCAGCCTAACTGCTAACTATGGCTACACCTTC CASSLTANYGYTF once TRBJ1-2 TRBV5-1 - 13
TGCGCCAGCAGCCAAGTGACTAGCGGGATATACGAGCAGTACTTC CASSQVTSGIYEQYF - TRBJ2-7 TRBV4-1 TRBD2 15
TGTGCCAGCAGCGTAGTTGAGACTGCCCTTAGCAATGAGCAGTTCTTC CASSVVETALSNEQFF - TRBJ2-1 TRBV9 - 16
TGTGCCAGCAGTTACTCTCTCGCTAACCGCAATGAGCAGTTCTTC CASSYSLANRNEQFF - TRBJ2-1 TRBV6-5 - 15
TGTGCCAGCAGCTCCACCCTAGCGGGAGTGCTCATTGATACGCAGTATTTT CASSSTLAGVLIDTQYF once TRBJ2-3 TRBV5-6 TRBD2 17
TGTGCCAGTAGTATAGCCCTAACAGGCTACGAGCAGTACTTC CASSIALTGYEQYF - TRBJ2-7 TRBV19 - 14
TGTGCCAGCAGCGCAGAACAGGGGAACACTAATGAAAAACTGTTTTTT CASSAEQGNTNEKLFF - TRBJ1-4 TRBV7-8 TRBD1 16
TGTGCCAGTAGTACGGGACTAGCGGGAAACGAGCAGTACTTC CASSTGLAGNEQYF - TRBJ2-7 TRBV19 TRBD2 14
TGTGCCAGCAGTTACTCTAGGACAGGGGCGAACAATGAGCAGTTCTTC CASSYSRTGANNEQFF - TRBJ2-1 TRBV6-5 TRBD1 16
TGTGCCAGCAGTTTTACCTGGACTAGCGGGAGCAATGAGCAGTTCTTC CASSFTWTSGSNEQFF - TRBJ2-1 TRBV28 TRBD2 16
TGTGCCAGCACGGGAAGACTCCATTCACCCCTCCACTTT CASTGRLHSPLHF - TRBJ1-6 TRBV7-9 - 13
TGTGCCAGCAGCTTAGGGGGACTAACCTACAATGAGCAGTTCTTC CASSLGGLTYNEQFF - TRBJ2-1 TRBV13 TRBD2 15
TGTGCCAGTAGTATCGAGGGCGCCAAAAACATTCAGTACTTC CASSIEGAKNIQYF - TRBJ2-4 TRBV19 - 14
TGTGCCAGCAGCCCGCCAGGGGCAAACACTGAAGCTTTCTTT CASSPPGANTEAFF few TRBJ1-1 TRBV5-6 - 14
TGTGCCAGCAGCCCCGTATTCGGCTACACCTTC CASSPVFGYTF - TRBJ1-2 TRBV7-6 - 11
TGTGCCAGCAGTGGCCGGGACAGCCTAAGATCAGGCAATCAGCCCCAGCATTTT CASSGRDSLRSGNQPQHF - TRBJ1-5 TRBV2 TRBD1 18
TGTGCCAGCAGCCCGGTACTACACGAGAACACCGGGGAGCTGTTTTTT CASSPVLHENTGELFF - TRBJ2-2 TRBV5-4 - 16